This T cell receptor (beta chain) was observed in a study of T cells in Graves' hyperthyroidism and ophthalmopathy. This clonotype was picked up many times. The length of the CDR3 is 13 residues. Germline loops: CDR1 SEHNR, CDR2 FQNEAQ (reference sequence). Trimming removed 5 bases at V and 0 bases at J, with 8 bases between. Template material for amplifying TCR beta CDR3 regions consisted of RNA transcripts. Researchers ran a first-round RT-PCR on the TCR CDR3 using the HTBI primer set. TCRdb recomputed calls from the multiplex PCR reads with MiXCR, one row per CDR3 protein. The sample shows a few hundred thousand distinct CDR3 sequences, around 15% of them seen only once.

This rearrangement joins TRBV7-9 to TRBJ2-7, with D hard to call. The clonotype originates from a woman between 55 and 75 years old with Graves' ophthalmopathy. Input material: blood. The CDR3 DNA reads as TGTGCCAGCAGCGCCACGAGCTCCTACGAGCAGTACTTC. This translates into CASSATSSYEQYF.